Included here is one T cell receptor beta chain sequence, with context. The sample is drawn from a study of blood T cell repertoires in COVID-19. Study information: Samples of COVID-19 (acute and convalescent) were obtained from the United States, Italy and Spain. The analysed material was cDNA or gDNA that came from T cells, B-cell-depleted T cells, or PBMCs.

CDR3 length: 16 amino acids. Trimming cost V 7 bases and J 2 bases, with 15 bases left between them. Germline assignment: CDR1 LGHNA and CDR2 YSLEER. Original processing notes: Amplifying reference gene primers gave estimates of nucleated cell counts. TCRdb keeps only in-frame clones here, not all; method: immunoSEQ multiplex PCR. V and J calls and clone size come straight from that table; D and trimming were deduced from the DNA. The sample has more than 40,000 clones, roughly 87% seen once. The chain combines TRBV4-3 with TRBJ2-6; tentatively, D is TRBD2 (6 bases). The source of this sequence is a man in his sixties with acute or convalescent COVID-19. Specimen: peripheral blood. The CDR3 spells CASTSRWGAGANVLTF. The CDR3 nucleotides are TGCGCCAGCACCTCAAGATGGGGGGCTGGGGCCAACGTCCTGACTTTC.